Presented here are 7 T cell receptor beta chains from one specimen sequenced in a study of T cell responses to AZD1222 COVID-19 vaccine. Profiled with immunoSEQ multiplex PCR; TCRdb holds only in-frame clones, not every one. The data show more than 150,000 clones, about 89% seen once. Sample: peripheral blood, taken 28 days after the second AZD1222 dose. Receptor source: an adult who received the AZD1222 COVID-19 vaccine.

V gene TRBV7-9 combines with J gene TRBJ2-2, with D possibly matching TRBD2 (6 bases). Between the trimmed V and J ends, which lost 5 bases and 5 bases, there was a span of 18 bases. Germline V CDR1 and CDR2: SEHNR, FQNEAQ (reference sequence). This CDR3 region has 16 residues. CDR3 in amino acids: CASSPPFGRKTGELFF. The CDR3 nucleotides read TGTGCCAGCAGCCCGCCTTTTGGGAGGAAAACCGGGGAGCTGTTTTTT. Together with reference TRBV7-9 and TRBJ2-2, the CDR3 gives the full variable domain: DTGVSQNPRHKITKRGQNVTFRCDPISEHNRLYWYRQTLGQGPEFLTYFQNEAQLEKSRLLSDRFSAERPKGSFSTLEIQRTEQGDSAMYLCASSPPFGRKTGELFFGEGSRLTVL.

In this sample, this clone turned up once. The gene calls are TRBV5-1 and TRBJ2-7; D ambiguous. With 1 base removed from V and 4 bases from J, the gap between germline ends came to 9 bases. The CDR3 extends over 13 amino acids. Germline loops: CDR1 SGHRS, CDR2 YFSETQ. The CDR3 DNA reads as TGCGCCAGCAGCTTGCCTGAGAATTACGAGCAGTACTTC. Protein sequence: CASSLPENYEQYF. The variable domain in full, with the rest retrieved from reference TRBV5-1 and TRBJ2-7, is KAGVTQTPRYLIKTRGQQVTLSCSPISGHRSVSWYQQTPGQGLQFLFEYFSETQRNKGNFPGRFSGRQFSNSRSEMNVSTLELGDSALYLCASSLPENYEQYFGPGTRLTVT.

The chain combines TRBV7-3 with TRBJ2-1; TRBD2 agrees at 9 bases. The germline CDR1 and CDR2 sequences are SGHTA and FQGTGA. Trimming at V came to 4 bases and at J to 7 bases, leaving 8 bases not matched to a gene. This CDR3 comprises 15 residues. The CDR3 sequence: CASSSGLAGSNEQFF. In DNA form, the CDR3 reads TGTGCCAGCAGCTCGGGACTAGCTGGTTCGAATGAGCAGTTCTTC. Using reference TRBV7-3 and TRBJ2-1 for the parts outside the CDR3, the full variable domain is GAGVSQTPSNKVTEKGKYVELRCDPISGHTALYWYRQSLGQGPEFLIYFQGTGAADDSGLPNDRFFAVRPEGSVSTLKIQRTERGDSAVYLCASSSGLAGSNEQFFGPGTRLTVL.

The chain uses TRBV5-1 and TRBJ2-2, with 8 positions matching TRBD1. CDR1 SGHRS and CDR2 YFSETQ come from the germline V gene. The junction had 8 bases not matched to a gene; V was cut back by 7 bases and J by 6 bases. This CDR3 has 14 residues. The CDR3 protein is CASFDRGRAGELFF. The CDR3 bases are TGCGCCAGCTTCGACAGGGGCCGGGCCGGGGAGCTGTTTTTT.

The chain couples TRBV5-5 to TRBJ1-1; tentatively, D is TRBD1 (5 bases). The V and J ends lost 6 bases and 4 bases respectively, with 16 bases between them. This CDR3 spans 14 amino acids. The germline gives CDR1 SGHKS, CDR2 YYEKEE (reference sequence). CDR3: CASNWGVQGTEAFF. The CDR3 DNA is TGTGCCAGCAATTGGGGGGTGCAAGGCACTGAAGCTTTCTTT.

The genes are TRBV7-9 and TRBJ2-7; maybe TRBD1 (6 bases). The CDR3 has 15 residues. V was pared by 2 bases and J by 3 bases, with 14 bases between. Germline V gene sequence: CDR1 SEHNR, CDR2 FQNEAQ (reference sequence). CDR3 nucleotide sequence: TGTGCCAGCAGCTTAACCCGGGACACCCACTACGAGCAGTACTTC. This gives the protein CASSLTRDTHYEQYF.

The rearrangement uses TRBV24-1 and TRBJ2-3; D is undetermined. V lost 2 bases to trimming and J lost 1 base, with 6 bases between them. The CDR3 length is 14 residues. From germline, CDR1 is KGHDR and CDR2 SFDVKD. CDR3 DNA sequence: TGTGCCACCAGTGATTGGACCGGCACAGATACGCAGTATTTT. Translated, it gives CATSDWTGTDTQYF.